This T cell receptor beta chain stems from a study of CD8+ T cells in alopecia areata. Whole-study context: A regimen of oral tofacitinib, 5 to 10 mg twice daily, was given to treated patients. Severity of treated patients was scored by affected scalp percentage. Study results and caveats: For patients receiving tofacitinib, scalp clonality and expanded CD8+ clones among the top 100 significantly decreased. It was lesional scalp, especially alopecia totalis/universalis, that showed higher clonality than normal scalp.

Details on this clone: Antigen unknown.

In each case, RNA was isolated and then reverse transcribed into cDNA as the sequencing template. Sequencing was performed with immunoSEQ multiplex PCR; in TCRdb, only in-frame clones are kept and a portion is missing. The data show 190,000 or so clones, 60% to 70% seen once. The treatment here: oral pan-JAK inhibitor, 5-10 mg twice daily. Germline CDR1 is SGHRS and CDR2 is YFSETQ. V lost 4 bases, J lost 5 bases, and 8 bases stayed unmatched. The CDR3 loop spans 14 amino acids. The J gene is TRBJ1-1, the V gene TRBV5-1, with 7 positions matching TRBD1. This TCR came from a human donor with alopecia areata. The sequencing here drew on CD4+ T cells sorted from blood, taken at week 4, from a patient treated with tofacitinib. The CDR3 bases are TGCGCCAGCAGCCCGGGACAGTGGGGGACTGAAGCTTTCTTT. It translates to CASSPGQWGTEAFF. The full variable domain, in which reference TRBV5-1 and TRBJ1-1 provide the parts outside the CDR3, is KAGVTQTPRYLIKTRGQQVTLSCSPISGHRSVSWYQQTPGQGLQFLFEYFSETQRNKGNFPGRFSGRQFSNSRSEMNVSTLELGDSALYLCASSPGQWGTEAFFGQGTRLTVV.